These 27 T cell receptor beta chains share one sample of origin, sequenced in a study of Ad26.COV2.S vaccination and SARS-CoV-2 variants. Treatment denoted: roughly 19 received Ad26.COV2.S at low or high dose, single or two shots; about 5 received placebo; per-sample allocation not given. Samples came from day 63 after the first vaccine or placebo injection. Profiling relied on immunoSEQ multiplex PCR, and the TCRdb table lists in-frame clones only, not all of them. In the table there are 200,000 to 300,000 clones, 85% to 90% of which are singletons. This specimen was peripheral blood, taken in a trial of Ad26.COV2.S vaccine versus placebo. These receptors were collected from a person aged 18 to 65 who received the Ad26.COV2.S COVID-19 vaccine or a placebo.

This rearrangement joins TRBV11-2 to TRBJ2-5, with a possible D match to TRBD2 (6 bases). V lost 6 bases and J 0 bases, leaving 8 bases between the germline ends. The CDR3 runs to 13 residues. Germline CDR1 reads SGHAT; CDR2 reads FQNNGV. This CDR3 reads CASRWGDQETQYF. The CDR3 DNA reads as TGTGCCAGCAGGTGGGGGGACCAAGAGACCCAGTACTTC. Filled out from reference TRBV11-2 and TRBJ2-5, the complete variable domain reads EAGVAQSPRYKIIEKRQSVAFWCNPISGHATLYWYQQILGQGPKLLIQFQNNGVVDDSQLPKDRFSAERLKGVDSTLKIQPAKLEDSAVYLCASRWGDQETQYFGPGTRLLVL.

This rearrangement joins TRBV4-2 to TRBJ2-1; D is perhaps TRBD2 (7 bases). This CDR3 contains 16 residues. Trimming left V 0 bases short and J 6 bases short, with 15 bases between. Germline CDR1 and CDR2: LGHNA and YNFKEQ. The CDR3 DNA follows: TGTGCCAGCAGCCAAGACAAAGGGGGGGCCGGCAATGAGCAGTTCTTC. Translating it yields CASSQDKGGAGNEQFF.

CDR3 sequence: CASSPTTERSNQPQHF. The CDR3, as DNA: TGTGCCAGCAGCCCAACGACTGAGAGGAGCAATCAGCCCCAGCATTTT. The chain carries TRBV7-6 and TRBJ1-5, with D unresolved. CDR3 length: 16 amino acids. Germline CDR1 reads SGHVS; CDR2 reads FNYEAQ. With 5 bases removed from V and 1 base from J, the gap between germline ends came to 15 bases.

CDR3 sequence reads: CASSPRSGSLKFQPQHF. CDR3 nucleotide sequence: TGTGCCAGCAGTCCTCGGTCGGGGTCTTTGAAATTTCAGCCCCAGCATTTT. The chain uses TRBV28 and TRBJ1-5; unclear D gene. The CDR3 consists of 17 residues. Germline CDR1 MDHEN, CDR2 SYDVKM. The V end lost 5 bases, the J end lost 6 bases, and 23 bases lay between the germline ends.

The genes are TRBV19 and TRBJ2-7; 9 nucleotides align to TRBD1. CDR1 is LNHDA, CDR2 SQIVND, per germline (reference sequence). The ends lost 3 bases at V and 6 bases at J; junction bases unmatched: 9. The CDR3 has 15 residues. The CDR3 reads CASSIGRRQGVEQYF. The CDR3 DNA follows: TGTGCCAGTAGTATCGGCCGGCGACAGGGGGTCGAGCAGTACTTC.

The rearrangement joins TRBV7-9 to TRBJ1-3, with D perhaps matching TRBD1 (5 bases). Looked up from germline, CDR1 is SEHNR and CDR2 is FQNEAQ (reference sequence). The CDR3 has 17 amino acids. V was cut by 1 base and J by 3 bases, with 16 bases left in between. The CDR3 nucleotides read TGTGCCAGCAGCTTAGGGGACCTGACTCTGGGTGGAAACACCATATATTTT. Translation gives CASSLGDLTLGGNTIYF. Looking up the rest from reference TRBV7-9 and TRBJ1-3 gives the full variable domain: DTGVSQNPRHKITKRGQNVTFRCDPISEHNRLYWYRQTLGQGPEFLTYFQNEAQLEKSRLLSDRFSAERPKGSFSTLEIQRTEQGDSAMYLCASSLGDLTLGGNTIYFGEGSWLTVV.

V and J are TRBV28 and TRBJ1-2; D is perhaps TRBD1 (5 bases). Trimming pared 3 bases from V and 2 bases from J, leaving 7 bases between. CDR3 length: 13 residues. Germline V gene sequence: CDR1 MDHEN, CDR2 SYDVKM. The chain's CDR3 is CASSLTVNYGYTF. CDR3 DNA: TGTGCCAGCAGTTTGACAGTGAACTATGGCTACACCTTC.

This sequence joins TRBV6-5 and TRBJ2-5; D is ambiguous. V gave up 4 bases and J gave up 7 bases, with 10 bases separating them. From germline, CDR1 is MNHEY and CDR2 SVGAGI. The CDR3 spans 12 residues. In DNA form, the CDR3 reads TGTGCCAGCAGTTTTGGTCCCGGGACCCAGTACTTC. Translated, it gives CASSFGPGTQYF.

This clone qualifies as medium-sized. This chain connects TRBV11-2 to TRBJ1-2, with D possibly TRBD1 on 5 matching bases. The CDR3 length is 13 residues. Germline V gene data show CDR1 as SGHAT and CDR2 as FQNNGV. V was shortened by 5 bases and J by 4 bases, with 11 bases between the two germline ends. The CDR3: CASSLPGSYGYTF. For the CDR3, the DNA is TGTGCCAGCAGCCTCCCAGGGAGCTATGGCTACACCTTC.

This clone has just one count. The CDR3 region is CASSPVGQGLNYGYTF. In DNA, the CDR3 is TGTGCCAGCAGCCCCGTCGGGCAGGGGCTAAACTATGGCTACACCTTC. The chain uses TRBV7-9 and TRBJ1-2; D might be TRBD1 (6 bases). V lost 5 bases to trimming and J lost 2 bases, with 18 bases between them. This CDR3 is 16 amino acids long. The germline gives CDR1 SEHNR, CDR2 FQNEAQ (reference sequence).

The CDR3 here is CAISFSTGGTDTQYF. The CDR3 DNA follows: TGTGCCATCAGTTTTTCGACAGGCGGCACAGATACGCAGTATTTT. The V and J genes are TRBV10-3 and TRBJ2-3; tentatively, D is TRBD1 (6 bases). V lost 5 bases to trimming and J lost 1 base, with 13 bases between them. The CDR3 has 15 amino acids. In germline, CDR1 is ENHRY, CDR2 SYGVKD.

This clone came up a few times. CDR3 DNA sequence: TGCGCCAGCAGTGCGAGGGGTTCGGACACTGAAGCTTTCTTT. Its translation is CASSARGSDTEAFF. The chain combines TRBV10-2 with TRBJ1-1, with TRBD1 as a possible D gene (5 bases). The CDR3 has 14 amino acids. Germline values: CDR1 WSHSY, CDR2 SAAADI. V lost 4 bases and J lost 3, with 12 bases in between.

The chain recombines TRBV6-4 with TRBJ1-6, with TRBD1 as a possible D gene (5 bases). From germline, CDR1 is MRHNA and CDR2 SNTAGT. The V and J ends lost 3 bases and 5 bases respectively, with 8 bases between them. This CDR3 spans 14 amino acids. This chain's CDR3 is CASSEGAHNSPLHF. The CDR3 DNA sequence: TGTGCCAGCAGTGAAGGGGCACATAATTCACCCCTCCACTTT.

The gene calls are TRBV6-6 and TRBJ2-5; 11 bases are shared with TRBD2. Germline V gene sequence: CDR1 MNHNY, CDR2 SVGAGI (reference sequence). V lost 7 bases to trimming and J lost 2 bases; unmatched junction nucleotides: 9. CDR3 length: 16 amino acids. The CDR3 loop reads CASTQQVAGGQETQYF. The CDR3, as DNA: TGTGCCAGCACCCAGCAGGTAGCGGGAGGGCAAGAGACCCAGTACTTC.

The chain combines TRBV27 with TRBJ1-5, with 10 bases aligning to TRBD1. The CDR3 totals 15 residues. Losses at the gene ends were 5 bases for V and 7 bases for J; bases not matched to a gene: 8. Germline assignment: CDR1 MNHEY and CDR2 SMNVEV (reference sequence). The CDR3 nucleotides are TGTGCCAGCAGTGCCGGGACAGGGGTTAAGCAGCCCCAGCATTTT. Protein product: CASSAGTGVKQPQHF.

V and J are TRBV11-2 and TRBJ2-7; D is possibly TRBD1 or TRBD2 (6 bases each). Trimming removed 8 bases at V and 1 base at J, with 12 bases between. Germline V gene lookup returns CDR1 SGHAT and CDR2 FQNNGV. The CDR3 length is 13 residues. The CDR3 region has the DNA TGTGCCAGCGGGGGGCTAGCGTCCTACGAGCAGTACTTC. This codes for CASGGLASYEQYF. Filled out from reference TRBV11-2 and TRBJ2-7, the complete variable domain reads EAGVAQSPRYKIIEKRQSVAFWCNPISGHATLYWYQQILGQGPKLLIQFQNNGVVDDSQLPKDRFSAERLKGVDSTLKIQPAKLEDSAVYLCASGGLASYEQYFGPGTRLTVT.

This chain joins TRBV30 and TRBJ2-7; D call uncertain. The CDR3 is made up of 12 amino acids. In germline, CDR1 is GTSNPN, CDR2 SVGIG (reference sequence). Trimming stripped 3 bases from V and 4 bases from J, with 10 bases between. The DNA for the CDR3 is TGTGCCTGGAGGGCAGCCTCATACGAGCAGTACTTC. Translated, it gives CAWRAASYEQYF.

The chain employs TRBV5-1 and TRBJ2-1, with D possibly TRBD1 on 6 matching bases. The CDR3 is 17 residues long. CDR1 SGHRS and CDR2 YFSETQ come from the germline V gene. The V gene lost 2 bases and the J gene lost 5 bases, with 20 bases spanning the gap. The CDR3 coding sequence is TGCGCCAGCAGCTTCACCGGGACAAGAGCCTGGGACAATGAGCAGTTCTTC. Residues: CASSFTGTRAWDNEQFF.

This clone was observed a handful of times. This chain links TRBV5-4 with TRBJ1-2; D is undetermined. The CDR3 extends over 12 amino acids. Trimming removed 6 bases from V and 4 bases from J, with 10 bases in between. CDR1 and CDR2 (germline): SGHNT, YYREEE (reference sequence). The CDR3 nucleotides read TGTGCCAGCACCTCTGAGGCCTATGGCTACACCTTC. Its protein is CASTSEAYGYTF.

This chain uses TRBV9 with TRBJ2-1, with D possibly called TRBD1 or TRBD2 (5 bases each). This CDR3 spans 15 amino acids. The germline V gene encodes CDR1 SGDLS and CDR2 YYNGEE. Trimming stripped 4 bases from V and 4 bases from J, with 15 bases between. The CDR3 nucleotides read TGTGCCAGCAGCCCCCGTGGGGGTAGATACAATGAGCAGTTCTTC. Its protein product is CASSPRGGRYNEQFF.

The chain employs TRBV5-4 and TRBJ1-1, with D hard to call. Germline V lookup: CDR1 SGHNT, CDR2 YYREEE (reference sequence). The CDR3 has 14 amino acids. Trimming removed 1 base at V and 0 bases at J, with 7 bases between. CDR3 region: CASSLRDMNTEAFF. The CDR3 coding sequence is TGTGCCAGCAGCTTGAGAGACATGAACACTGAAGCTTTCTTT.

This sequence joins TRBV3-1 (or the pseudogene TRBV3-2) and TRBJ1-1, with 7 bases that match TRBD1. V trimming: 4 bases; J trimming: 5 bases; junction bases outside the gene matches: 7. Germline CDR1 LGHDT, CDR2 YNNKEL (reference sequence). The CDR3 contains 14 residues. CDR3 residues: CASSPTGTGTEAFF. In DNA, the CDR3 is TGTGCCAGCAGCCCGACAGGGACGGGGACTGAAGCTTTCTTT.

This clone turned up a few times. This chain links TRBV19 with TRBJ2-7, with D tentatively TRBD1 (6 bases). Per the germline V gene, CDR1 is LNHDA and CDR2 is SQIVND (reference sequence). V was pared by 10 bases and J by 0 bases, with 10 bases between. The CDR3 is 12 amino acids. CDR3 region: CATGDNSYEQYF. The CDR3 DNA follows: TGTGCCACTGGGGACAACTCCTACGAGCAGTACTTC. Full variable domain (rest looked up from reference TRBV19 and TRBJ2-7): DGGITQSPKYLFRKEGQNVTLSCEQNLNHDAMYWYRQDPGQGLRLIYYSQIVNDFQKGDIAEGYSVSREKKESFPLTVTSAQKNPTAFYLCATGDNSYEQYFGPGTRLTVT.

The chain has TRBV6-5 and TRBJ1-1; 9 bases map to TRBD1. Trimming removed 5 bases from V and 1 base from J; junction bases left unmatched: 2. CDR3 length: 14 amino acids. Germline V lookup: CDR1 MNHEY, CDR2 SVGAGI. The CDR3 DNA sequence: TGTGCCAGCAGTCTACAGGGGGCGAACACTGAAGCTTTCTTT. Its protein is CASSLQGANTEAFF.

The chain is built from TRBV11-2 and TRBJ1-5, with D perhaps matching TRBD1 (5 bases). From germline, CDR1 is SGHAT and CDR2 FQNNGV. The CDR3 is 15 amino acids. V was cut by 5 bases and J by 5 bases, with 16 bases left in between. The CDR3 coding sequence is TGTGCCAGCAGCAGATGGGGGGGTCGGGATCAGCCCCAGCATTTT. The encoded protein is CASSRWGGRDQPQHF.

V gene TRBV28 combines with J gene TRBJ2-7; TRBD1 aligns across 7 bases. The CDR3 sequence is 15 residues long. Germline V gives CDR1 MDHEN, CDR2 SYDVKM. Unmatched junction bases numbered 8, after V lost 4 bases and J lost 2 bases. CDR3 sequence reads: CASSSDRVETYEQYF. The CDR3 coding sequence is TGTGCCAGCAGTTCCGACAGGGTGGAAACCTACGAGCAGTACTTC.

The chain is built from TRBV27 and TRBJ2-1; TRBD2 agrees at 10 bases. The CDR3 is 15 residues long. V dropped 6 bases and J dropped 3; count of bases not matched to a gene: 5. Per germline, CDR1 MNHEY and CDR2 SMNVEV (reference sequence). In DNA form, the CDR3 reads TGTGCCAGCAGCTCACTAGCGGGACTCTACAATGAGCAGTTCTTC. Protein sequence: CASSSLAGLYNEQFF.